This entry lists 31 T cell receptor beta chains sequenced from one sample in a study of T cell responses to AZD1222 COVID-19 vaccine. Sequenced by immunoSEQ multiplex PCR; TCRdb stores in-frame clones only, minus some. The data hold roughly 160,000 clones, with about 91% observed a single time. This sample comprised peripheral blood, obtained on day 0 of MenACWY control vaccination. The origin of the receptors is an adult in good health.

This sequence joins TRBV19 and TRBJ1-6, with a tentative D call TRBD1 (5 bases). Germline CDR1 reads LNHDA; CDR2 reads SQIVND (reference sequence). This CDR3 spans 16 amino acids. Trimming removed 3 bases at V and 14 bases at J, with 23 bases between. CDR3 nucleotide sequence: TGTGCCAGTAGTATTATTGGTCAGGGCCCCGGGGGAGCCCTCCACTTT. Translating it yields CASSIIGQGPGGALHF.

This chain uses TRBV7-9 with TRBJ1-3; the match to TRBD1 covers 7 bases. With 7 bases clipped from V and 1 base from J, the junction kept 1 base outside the gene matches. CDR1 and CDR2 from the germline V gene are SEHNR and FQNEAQ (reference sequence). The CDR3 has 13 residues. The CDR3 is CASTTGSGNTIYF. As DNA, the CDR3 is TGTGCCAGCACGACAGGGTCTGGAAACACCATATATTTT.

This sequence joins TRBV28 and TRBJ1-4; TRBD1 matches at 8 bases. From germline, CDR1 is MDHEN and CDR2 SYDVKM. V was clipped by 6 bases and J by 4 bases; unmatched bases: 7. The CDR3 runs to 15 residues. CDR3 bases: TGTGCCAGCAGGTCAGGGGGCTTCGATAATGAAAAACTGTTTTTT. Its translation: CASRSGGFDNEKLFF.

The V call is TRBV14, the J call TRBJ1-1; no reliable D call. The CDR3 length is 16 residues. The germline V gene encodes CDR1 SGHDN and CDR2 FVKESK. V dropped 0 bases and J dropped 5 bases, with 16 bases sitting between them. This chain's CDR3 is CASSQDSPRAGTEAFF. CDR3 nucleotides: TGTGCCAGCAGCCAAGATTCCCCACGGGCTGGTACTGAAGCTTTCTTT.

The chain uses TRBV7-2 and TRBJ2-7; 7 bases agree with TRBD2. The CDR3 extends over 13 amino acids. J lost 9 bases, V lost 3 bases, and 8 bases had no gene match. The germline V gene has CDR1 SGHTA and CDR2 FQGNSA. In DNA form, the CDR3 reads TGTGCCAGCAGCTTGAGACTAGCCTCAGGGCAGTACTTC. Residues: CASSLRLASGQYF.

V and J are TRBV9 and TRBJ1-1, with TRBD1 identical over 10 bases. The CDR3 has 15 residues. Germline values: CDR1 SGDLS, CDR2 YYNGEE. V was pared by 4 bases and J by 4 bases, with 7 bases of the junction left unmatched. In DNA, the CDR3 is TGTGCCAGCAGCCACAGACAGGGGGCATTCACTGAAGCTTTCTTT. It is translated as CASSHRQGAFTEAFF.

This clone was counted once. This chain connects TRBV19 to TRBJ1-1; the match to TRBD1 covers 8 bases. The V segment lost 7 bases and the J segment 5 bases; nucleotides outside the gene matches: 12. CDR1 and CDR2 from the germline V gene are LNHDA and SQIVND (reference sequence). This CDR3 spans 15 amino acids. The CDR3 region has the DNA TGTGCCAGTAACTACCTCGGACAGGGCTTTACTGAAGCTTTCTTT. It codes for CASNYLGQGFTEAFF.

The genes are TRBV19 and TRBJ2-2; 7 bases line up with TRBD1. The CDR3 runs 15 residues. V lost 3 bases, J lost 2 bases, and 3 bases stayed unmatched. CDR1 and CDR2 (germline): LNHDA, SQIVND (reference sequence). CDR3 sequence reads: CASSIRDRNTGELFF. CDR3 DNA sequence: TGTGCCAGTAGTATCCGGGACAGAAACACCGGGGAGCTGTTTTTT.

DNA of the CDR3: TGTGCCAGCAGTTGGGACACAGCGAGGACTGAAGCTTTCTTT. Translation gives CASSWDTARTEAFF. This chain connects TRBV5-4 to TRBJ1-1, with D possibly TRBD1 on 6 matching bases. V lost 5 bases and J lost 5, with 16 bases in between. The germline gives CDR1 SGHNT, CDR2 YYREEE (reference sequence). This CDR3 is built from 14 residues.

The CDR3 DNA reads as TGTGCCAGTAGTATAGGCGTAATGAACACTGAAGCTTTCTTT. Protein: CASSIGVMNTEAFF. The V gene is TRBV19, the J gene TRBJ1-1; no clear D gene. This CDR3 region has 14 residues. The germline gives CDR1 LNHDA, CDR2 SQIVND (reference sequence). Trimming removed 1 base at V and 0 bases at J, with 6 bases between. Full variable domain (remainder filled in from reference TRBV19 and TRBJ1-1): DGGITQSPKYLFRKEGQNVTLSCEQNLNHDAMYWYRQDPGQGLRLIYYSQIVNDFQKGDIAEGYSVSREKKESFPLTVTSAQKNPTAFYLCASSIGVMNTEAFFGQGTRLTVV.

The table lists this clone with a count of one. This chain joins TRBV2 and TRBJ1-1; no reliable D call. V dropped 1 base and J dropped 4 bases, with 7 bases sitting between them. The CDR3 runs 13 residues. CDR1 is SNHLY and CDR2 is FYNNEI in the germline V gene. CDR3 DNA sequence: TGTGCCAGCAGTGAAGGGGTGGGCACTGAAGCTTTCTTT. It is translated as CASSEGVGTEAFF.

The chain combines TRBV19 with TRBJ2-3; weak D call: TRBD1 (5 bases). Germline V CDR1 and CDR2: LNHDA, SQIVND (reference sequence). The CDR3 has 11 residues. V was clipped by 10 bases and J by 7 bases, with 12 bases between them. The CDR3 spells CATVQGYTQYF. As DNA, the CDR3 is TGTGCCACAGTCCAGGGTTATACGCAGTATTTT.

The chain has TRBV12-3 or TRBV12-4 and TRBJ1-5, with D unclear. V lost 3 bases to trimming and J lost 5 bases, with 8 bases between them. This CDR3 has 13 residues. The CDR3 is CASSLSEYQPQHF. The CDR3 nucleotides read TGTGCCAGCAGTTTGTCGGAGTATCAGCCCCAGCATTTT.

The genes are TRBV21-1 and TRBJ1-2; the table's D call of TRBD1 was not tested on the DNA. TRBV21-1 is a known pseudogene. The CDR3 runs 15 residues. The CDR3 region is CASSGYQGAVYGYTF. CDR3 nucleotides: TGTGCCAGCAGCGGGTATCAGGGGGCGGTCTATGGCTACACCTTC.

This sequence joins TRBV3-1 (or the pseudogene TRBV3-2) and TRBJ1-4; 9 bases fit TRBD1. Germline-derived CDR1 and CDR2 are LGHDT and YNNKEL (reference sequence). V gave up 1 base and J gave up 7 bases; unmatched junction bases: 4. The CDR3 is made up of 15 amino acids. The CDR3 DNA reads as TGTGCCAGCAGCCAAGCCGGGACAGGGCGTGAAAAACTGTTTTTT. Translation: CASSQAGTGREKLFF.

The chain recombines TRBV11-2 with TRBJ1-6, with D possibly TRBD1 on 5 matching bases. The germline V and J ends were trimmed by 6 bases and 4 bases, with 10 bases remaining between them. Germline assignment: CDR1 SGHAT and CDR2 FQNNGV. This CDR3 comprises 14 residues. The chain's CDR3 is CASSPGRYNSPLHF. The CDR3 nucleotides read TGTGCCAGCAGTCCGGGGCGGTATAATTCACCCCTCCACTTT.

The chain has TRBV6-5 and TRBJ1-1; D remains unclear. Trimming took off 5 bases at V and 6 bases at J, with 7 bases between the two ends. Germline lookup yields CDR1 MNHEY and CDR2 SVGAGI. This CDR3 comprises 11 residues. This CDR3 reads CASSTPAEAFF. The CDR3, as DNA: TGTGCCAGCAGTACCCCCGCTGAAGCTTTCTTT.

In its sample, this clone was seen once. The V call is TRBV11-3, the J call TRBJ1-4, with 10 nucleotides matching TRBD1. Germline-derived CDR1 and CDR2 are SGHNT and YENEEA. This CDR3 has 15 amino acids. V lost 5 bases to trimming and J lost 5 bases; unmatched junction nucleotides: 5. CDR3 bases: TGTGCCAGCAGCCGGACGGGACAGGGGAATGAAAAACTGTTTTTT. Translating it yields CASSRTGQGNEKLFF.

The chain has TRBV5-1 and TRBJ1-1; TRBD1 matches 8 bases. The CDR3 has 14 amino acids. Trimming removed 4 bases from V and 3 bases from J; junction bases left unmatched: 5. Germline CDR1 SGHRS, CDR2 YFSETQ. CDR3 region: CASSGQGLHTEAFF. CDR3 nucleotides: TGCGCCAGCAGCGGACAGGGTCTCCACACTGAAGCTTTCTTT.

The DNA for the CDR3 is TGTGCCAGCAGCTCCCCGGCAGGCTATGGCTACACCTTC. This encodes CASSSPAGYGYTF. This chain joins TRBV11-2 and TRBJ1-2; D gene unclear. The germline CDR1 and CDR2 sequences are SGHAT and FQNNGV. The V gene lost 4 bases and the J gene lost 4 bases, with 10 bases spanning the gap. The CDR3 is 13 residues long.

The gene calls are TRBV6-6 and TRBJ2-1; 9 bases align to TRBD1. The V and J ends lost 0 bases and 6 bases, in that order; junction bases with no gene match: 3. CDR1 and CDR2 (germline): MNHNY, SVGAGI (reference sequence). The CDR3 contains 15 residues. CDR3 protein: CASSYSGQGGNEQFF. The DNA of the CDR3 is TGTGCCAGCAGTTACTCGGGACAGGGAGGCAATGAGCAGTTCTTC.

In DNA form, the CDR3 reads TGTGCCAGCAGTCCTGACAGTCTGAGCACAGATACGCAGTATTTT. Amino acids: CASSPDSLSTDTQYF. The V gene is TRBV27, the J gene TRBJ2-3; a weak D match, TRBD1 (5 bases). Germline loops: CDR1 MNHEY, CDR2 SMNVEV (reference sequence). The CDR3 is 15 amino acids. V lost 5 bases and J 0 bases, leaving 12 bases between the germline ends.

As DNA, the CDR3 is TGTGCCAGTAGTATAGATAGGACAGGGAGAATCGATGAGCAGTTCTTC. Its translation: CASSIDRTGRIDEQFF. The chain recombines TRBV19 with TRBJ2-1, with 8 bases matching TRBD1. The ends lost 0 bases at V and 8 bases at J; junction bases unmatched: 9. Germline CDR1 and CDR2: LNHDA and SQIVND (reference sequence). This CDR3 has 16 amino acids.

This clone is a singleton in its sample. The chain combines TRBV7-9 with TRBJ1-2; weak D call: TRBD1 (5 bases). This CDR3 spans 14 amino acids. Deletions cut 5 bases from V and 7 bases from J, with 17 bases between. Germline CDR1 SEHNR, CDR2 FQNEAQ (reference sequence). The CDR3 loop reads CASSMDTVFFGYTF. The CDR3 DNA is TGTGCCAGCAGCATGGACACAGTATTCTTTGGCTACACCTTC.

This chain joins TRBV10-3 and TRBJ2-5; 14 positions match TRBD2. The germline gives CDR1 ENHRY, CDR2 SYGVKD. The CDR3 loop spans 18 amino acids. Germline trimming cut 3 bases from V and 1 base from J; bases unmatched to any gene: 7. CDR3 coding DNA: TGTGCCATCAGTGAAGGGGGACTAGCGGGAGTTGGCCAAGAGACCCAGTACTTC. It codes for CAISEGGLAGVGQETQYF.

A single count supports this clone. V usage is TRBV7-9 and J usage is TRBJ1-5, with 7 positions matching TRBD1. The J segment lost 7 bases and the V segment lost 5 bases, leaving 17 bases of the junction unmatched. Germline V gene lookup returns CDR1 SEHNR and CDR2 FQNEAQ (reference sequence). CDR3 size: 17 residues. The chain's CDR3 is CASSPSAGGDRSQPQHF. CDR3 DNA sequence: TGTGCCAGCAGCCCCTCGGCAGGGGGGGATCGCTCCCAGCCCCAGCATTTT.

The chain joins TRBV28 to TRBJ2-1, with 9 bases matching TRBD2. Germline V lookup: CDR1 MDHEN, CDR2 SYDVKM. V shed 5 bases and J 1 base; nucleotides not matched to a gene: 3. The CDR3 contains 15 residues. The CDR3, as DNA: TGTGCCAGCAGTCAACTAGCGGGTTCCTACAATGAGCAGTTCTTC. It is translated as CASSQLAGSYNEQFF. Together with reference TRBV28 and TRBJ2-1, the CDR3 gives the full variable domain: DVKVTQSSRYLVKRTGEKVFLECVQDMDHENMFWYRQDPGLGLRLIYFSYDVKMKEKGDIPEGYSVSREKKERFSLILESASTNQTSMYLCASSQLAGSYNEQFFGPGTRLTVL.

The chain is built from TRBV7-3 and TRBJ2-5; D is unclear. Trimming took 5 bases from V and 4 from J, leaving 14 bases between them. The CDR3 totals 14 residues. Germline CDR1 and CDR2: SGHTA and FQGTGA. CDR3 coding DNA: TGTGCCAGCAGCGATCAGACCACCGGAGAGACCCAGTACTTC. It codes for CASSDQTTGETQYF.

This chain uses TRBV18 with TRBJ2-3, with TRBD2 matching 12 bases. The germline gives CDR1 KGHSH, CDR2 LQKENI. J gave up 4 bases and V 7 bases, and 3 bases lay outside the gene matches. CDR3 size: 14 residues. The CDR3, as DNA: TGTGCCAGCTTACCTAGCGGGAGGGCAGATACGCAGTATTTT. The encoded protein is CASLPSGRADTQYF.

The chain is built from TRBV30 and TRBJ1-5, with TRBD1 matching over 8 bases. This CDR3 is built from 14 residues. Germline values: CDR1 GTSNPN, CDR2 SVGIG (reference sequence). Trimming at V came to 2 bases and at J to 5 bases, leaving 5 bases not matched to a gene. The CDR3 protein is CAWSPGQVYQPQHF. In nucleotides, the CDR3 is TGTGCCTGGAGTCCGGGACAGGTATATCAGCCCCAGCATTTT. Filled out from reference TRBV30 and TRBJ1-5, the complete variable domain reads SQTIHQWPATLVQPVGSPLSLECTVEGTSNPNLYWYRQAAGRGLQLLFYSVGIGQISSEVPQNLSASRPQDRQFILSSKKLLLSDSGFYLCAWSPGQVYQPQHFGDGTRLSIL.

The genes are TRBV6-5 and TRBJ1-2; D is possibly TRBD1 (5 bases). There are 15 residues in the CDR3. V dropped 5 bases and J dropped 4 bases, with 17 bases sitting between them. CDR1 is MNHEY, CDR2 SVGAGI, per germline. The CDR3 DNA is TGTGCCAGCAGTACGGGACGGAGGACAATCTATGGCTACACCTTC. It encodes CASSTGRRTIYGYTF.